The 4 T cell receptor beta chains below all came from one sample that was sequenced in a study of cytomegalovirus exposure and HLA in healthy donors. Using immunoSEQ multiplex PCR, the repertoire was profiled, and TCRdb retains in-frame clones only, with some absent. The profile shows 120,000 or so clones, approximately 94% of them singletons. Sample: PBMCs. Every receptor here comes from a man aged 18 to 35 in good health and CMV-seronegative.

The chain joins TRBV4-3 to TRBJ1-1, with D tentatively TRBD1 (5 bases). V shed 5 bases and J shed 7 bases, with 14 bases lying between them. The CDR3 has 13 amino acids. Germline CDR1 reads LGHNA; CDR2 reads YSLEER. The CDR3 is CASSSQGGVEAFF. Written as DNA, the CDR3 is TGCGCCAGCAGCTCGCAGGGAGGCGTTGAAGCTTTCTTT.

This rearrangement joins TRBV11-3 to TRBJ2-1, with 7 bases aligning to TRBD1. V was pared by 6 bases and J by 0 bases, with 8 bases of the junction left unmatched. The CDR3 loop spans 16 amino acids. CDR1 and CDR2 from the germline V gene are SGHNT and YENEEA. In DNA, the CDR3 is TGTGCCAGCAGGGGGGCGGACAGGTCCTCCTACAATGAGCAGTTCTTC. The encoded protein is CASRGADRSSYNEQFF.

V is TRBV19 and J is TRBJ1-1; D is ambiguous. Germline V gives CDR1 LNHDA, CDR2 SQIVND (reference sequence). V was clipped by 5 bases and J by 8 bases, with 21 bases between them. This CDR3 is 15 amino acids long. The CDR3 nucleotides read TGTGCCAGTAGTCCCCCACCCCTACCGTCCATGGAAGCTTTCTTT. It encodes CASSPPPLPSMEAFF.

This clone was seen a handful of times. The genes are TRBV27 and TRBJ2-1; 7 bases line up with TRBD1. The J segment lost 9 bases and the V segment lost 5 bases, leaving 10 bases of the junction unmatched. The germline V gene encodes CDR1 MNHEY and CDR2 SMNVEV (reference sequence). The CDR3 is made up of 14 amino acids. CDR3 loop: CASSTGDSGFEQFF. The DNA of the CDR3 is TGTGCCAGCAGTACCGGGGACAGTGGGTTTGAGCAGTTCTTC.